Sequencing of this T cell receptor (beta chain) was carried out in a study of PD-1 blockade in classical Hodgkin lymphoma. Broader study findings: What caused the repertoire differences, perhaps disease activity or prior therapy, remains undefined. Relapsed/refractory patients reportedly had the lowest baseline TCR diversity, below newly diagnosed patients, who were below healthy donors.

Note on this clone: Its antigen is still unknown.

The protocol was immunoSEQ multiplex PCR, while the TCRdb copy is restricted to in-frame clones and leaves out a portion. The data show about 20,000 clones, roughly nine tenths seen once. Time point given: newly diagnosed, previously untreated cHL patient sample. The study purified CD4+ T cells from thawed PBMCs using magnetic negative selection. A comparison was provided by newly diagnosed, untreated classical Hodgkin lymphoma PBMCs. V shed 4 bases and J shed 2 bases, with 8 bases lying between them. The CDR3 length is 14 residues. Per the germline V gene, CDR1 is MNHNY and CDR2 is SVGAGI (reference sequence).

The source of this sequence is a human donor with classical Hodgkin lymphoma. What was sequenced was CD4+ T cells from blood. The chain recombines TRBV6-6 with TRBJ1-4, with a tentative D call TRBD1 (6 bases). CDR3 in amino acids: CASSSGVTNEKLFF. The CDR3 DNA follows: TGTGCCAGCAGTTCAGGGGTTACTAATGAAAAACTGTTTTTT.